The table lists the clone carrying this T cell receptor beta chain with a few counts. This specimen belongs to a study of shared clonotypes between healthy human individuals. TCRdb keeps only in-frame clones here, not all; method: immunoSEQ multiplex PCR. Of about 2,500,000 clones listed, approximately 94% are singletons. V lost 6 bases and J lost 4, with 15 bases in between. This CDR3 has 14 residues. Germline loops: CDR1 ENHRY, CDR2 SYGVKD. The chain recombines TRBV10-3 with TRBJ1-1; unclear D gene. Sequenced sample: naive CD4+ T cells sorted from blood. Subset specified: CD45RA+ positively selected. The clonotype originates from a man between 18 and 29 years old in good health. CDR3 in DNA: TGTGCCATCAGCGAGGCTCGGGCTGGCACTGAAGCTTTCTTT. Translated, it gives CAISEARAGTEAFF.